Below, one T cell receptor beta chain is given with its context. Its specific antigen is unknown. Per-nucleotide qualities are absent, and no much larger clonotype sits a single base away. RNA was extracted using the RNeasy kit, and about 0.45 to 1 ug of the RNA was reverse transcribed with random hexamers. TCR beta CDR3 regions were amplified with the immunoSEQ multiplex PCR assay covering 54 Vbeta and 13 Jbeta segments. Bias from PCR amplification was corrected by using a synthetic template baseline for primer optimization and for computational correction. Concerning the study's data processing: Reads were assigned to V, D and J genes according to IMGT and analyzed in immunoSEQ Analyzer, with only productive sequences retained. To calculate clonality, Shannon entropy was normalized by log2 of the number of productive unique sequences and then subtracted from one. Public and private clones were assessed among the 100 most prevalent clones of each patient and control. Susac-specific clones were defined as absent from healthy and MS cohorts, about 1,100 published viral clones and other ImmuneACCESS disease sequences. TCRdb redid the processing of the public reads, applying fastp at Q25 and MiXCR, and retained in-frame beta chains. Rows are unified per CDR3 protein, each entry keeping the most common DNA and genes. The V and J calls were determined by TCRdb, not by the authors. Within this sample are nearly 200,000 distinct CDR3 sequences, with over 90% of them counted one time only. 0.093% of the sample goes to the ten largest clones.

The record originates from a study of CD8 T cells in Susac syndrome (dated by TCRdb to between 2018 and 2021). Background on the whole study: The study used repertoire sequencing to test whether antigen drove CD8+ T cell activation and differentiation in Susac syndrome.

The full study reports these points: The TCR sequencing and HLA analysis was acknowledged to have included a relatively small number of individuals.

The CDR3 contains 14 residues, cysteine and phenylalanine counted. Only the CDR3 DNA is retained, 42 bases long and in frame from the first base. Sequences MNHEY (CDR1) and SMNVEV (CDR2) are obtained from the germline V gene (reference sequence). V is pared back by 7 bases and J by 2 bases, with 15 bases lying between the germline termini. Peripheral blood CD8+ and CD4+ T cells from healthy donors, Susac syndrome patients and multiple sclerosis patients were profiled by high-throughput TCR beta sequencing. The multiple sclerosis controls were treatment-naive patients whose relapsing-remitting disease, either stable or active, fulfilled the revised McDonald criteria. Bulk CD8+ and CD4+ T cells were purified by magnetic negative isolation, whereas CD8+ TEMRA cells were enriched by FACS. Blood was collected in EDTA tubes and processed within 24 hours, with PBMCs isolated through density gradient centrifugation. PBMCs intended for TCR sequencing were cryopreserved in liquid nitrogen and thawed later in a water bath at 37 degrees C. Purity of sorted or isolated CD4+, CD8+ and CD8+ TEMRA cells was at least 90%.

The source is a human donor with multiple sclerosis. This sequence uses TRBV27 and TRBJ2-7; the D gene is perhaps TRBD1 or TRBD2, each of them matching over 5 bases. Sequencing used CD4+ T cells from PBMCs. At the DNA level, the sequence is TGTGCCAGCAACCGGGCAGGGAGCACCTACGAGCAGTACTTC. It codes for CASNRAGSTYEQYF.